The following is a T cell receptor beta chain sequence with its context. What it recognizes is unknown. The junction shows a germline mismatch at one end, possibly a read error. TCRdb keeps only in-frame clones here, not all; method: immunoSEQ multiplex PCR. The data hold 30,000 to 40,000 clones, with around nine tenths observed a single time. The data were obtained in a study of OX40 agonist ivuxolimab in advanced cancers. The study, taken as a whole, reports: CD8+ T cells averaged more expanded clones than CD4+.

The germline V gene has CDR1 SSHAT and CDR2 FNYEAQ (reference sequence). CDR3 length: 15 residues. The chain has TRBV7-7 and TRBJ1-1, with 10 bases matching TRBD1. This TCR was sampled from an adult with an advanced solid tumor such as melanoma, head and neck, liver or kidney cancer. The sequenced sample was CD4+ or CD8+ T cells sorted from blood, obtained in a trial of the OX40 agonist ivuxolimab. The CDR3 DNA reads as TGTGCTAGCAGCCCGCTCGGGACAGGGGATGCTGAAGCTTTCTTT. Residues: CASSPLGTGDAEAFF.